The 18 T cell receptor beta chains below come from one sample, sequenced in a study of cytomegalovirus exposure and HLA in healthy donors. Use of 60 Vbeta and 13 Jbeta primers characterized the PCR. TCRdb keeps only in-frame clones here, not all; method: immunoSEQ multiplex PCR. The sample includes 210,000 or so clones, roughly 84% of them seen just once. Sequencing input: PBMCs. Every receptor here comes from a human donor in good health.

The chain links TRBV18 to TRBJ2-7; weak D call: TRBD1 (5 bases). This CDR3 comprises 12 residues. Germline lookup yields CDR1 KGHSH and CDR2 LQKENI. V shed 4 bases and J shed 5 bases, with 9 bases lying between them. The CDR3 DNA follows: TGTGCCAGCTCACAGGTGACAGACGAGCAGTACTTC. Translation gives CASSQVTDEQYF. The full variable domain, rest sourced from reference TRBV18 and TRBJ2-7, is NAGVMQNPRHLVRRRGQEARLRCSPMKGHSHVYWYRQLPEEGLKFMVYLQKENIIDESGMPKERFSAEFPKEGPSILRIQQVVRGDSAAYFCASSQVTDEQYFGPGTRLTVT.

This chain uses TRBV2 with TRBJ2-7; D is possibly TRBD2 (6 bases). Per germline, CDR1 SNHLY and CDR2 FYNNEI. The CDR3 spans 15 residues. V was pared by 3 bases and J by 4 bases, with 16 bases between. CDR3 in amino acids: CASSEGTEVRYEQYF. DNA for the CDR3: TGTGCCAGCAGTGAGGGGACTGAGGTGAGATACGAGCAGTACTTC.

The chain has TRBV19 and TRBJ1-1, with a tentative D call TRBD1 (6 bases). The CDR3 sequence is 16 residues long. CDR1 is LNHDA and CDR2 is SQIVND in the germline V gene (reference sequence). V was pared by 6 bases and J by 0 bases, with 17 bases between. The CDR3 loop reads CASRRGTVNMNTEAFF. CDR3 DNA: TGTGCCAGTAGAAGGGGGACGGTAAACATGAACACTGAAGCTTTCTTT.

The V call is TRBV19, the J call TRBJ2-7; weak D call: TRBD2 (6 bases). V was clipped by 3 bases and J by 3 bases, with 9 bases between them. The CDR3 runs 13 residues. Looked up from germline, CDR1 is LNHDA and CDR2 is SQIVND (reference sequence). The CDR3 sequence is CASSIPGVYEQYF. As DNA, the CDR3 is TGTGCCAGTAGTATCCCGGGGGTCTACGAGCAGTACTTC.

The CDR3 nucleotides read TGTGCCAGTAGTTGGGGAGGACAGGGACCGGAGGGAGATACGCAGTATTTT. As protein: CASSWGGQGPEGDTQYF. This chain uses TRBV19 with TRBJ2-3, with 8 bases fitting TRBD1. Unmatched junction bases numbered 15, after V lost 5 bases and J lost 5 bases. CDR3 length: 17 residues. The germline V gene encodes CDR1 LNHDA and CDR2 SQIVND (reference sequence).

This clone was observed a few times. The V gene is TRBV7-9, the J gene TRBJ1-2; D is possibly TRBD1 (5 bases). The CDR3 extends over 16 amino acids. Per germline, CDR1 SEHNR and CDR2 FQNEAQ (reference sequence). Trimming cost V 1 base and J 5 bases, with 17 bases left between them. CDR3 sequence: CASSLVARGSGYGYTF. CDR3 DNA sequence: TGTGCCAGCAGCTTAGTTGCACGGGGGAGCGGGTATGGCTACACCTTC.

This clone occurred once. CDR3 region: CASGRGIVSYEQYF. In DNA form, the CDR3 reads TGTGCCAGCGGTCGGGGGATTGTATCGTACGAGCAGTACTTC. The chain combines TRBV28 with TRBJ2-7; maybe TRBD2 (6 bases). The germline V gene has CDR1 MDHEN and CDR2 SYDVKM. The CDR3 is made up of 14 amino acids. Trimming removed 8 bases from V and 4 bases from J, with 18 bases in between.

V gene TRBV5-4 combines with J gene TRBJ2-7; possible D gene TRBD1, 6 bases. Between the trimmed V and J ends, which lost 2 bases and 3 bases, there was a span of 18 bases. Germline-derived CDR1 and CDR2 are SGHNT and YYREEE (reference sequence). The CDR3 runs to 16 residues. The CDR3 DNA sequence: TGTGCCAGCAGCTTCGGGGTTACAGGGACCGGCTACGAGCAGTACTTC. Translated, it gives CASSFGVTGTGYEQYF.

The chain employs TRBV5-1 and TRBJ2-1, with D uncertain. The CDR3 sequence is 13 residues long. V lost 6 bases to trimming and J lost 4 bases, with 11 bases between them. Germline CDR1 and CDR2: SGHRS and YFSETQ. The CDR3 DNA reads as TGCGCCAGCACCCCTGGAGAGTACAATGAGCAGTTCTTC. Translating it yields CASTPGEYNEQFF.

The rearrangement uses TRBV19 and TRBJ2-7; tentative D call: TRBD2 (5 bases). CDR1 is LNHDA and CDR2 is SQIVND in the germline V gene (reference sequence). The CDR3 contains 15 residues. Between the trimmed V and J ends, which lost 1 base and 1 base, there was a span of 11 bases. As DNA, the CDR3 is TGTGCCAGTAGTATAGCGCTTGGCGGGTCCTACGAGCAGTACTTC. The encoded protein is CASSIALGGSYEQYF. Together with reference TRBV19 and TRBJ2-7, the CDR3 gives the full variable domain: DGGITQSPKYLFRKEGQNVTLSCEQNLNHDAMYWYRQDPGQGLRLIYYSQIVNDFQKGDIAEGYSVSREKKESFPLTVTSAQKNPTAFYLCASSIALGGSYEQYFGPGTRLTVT.

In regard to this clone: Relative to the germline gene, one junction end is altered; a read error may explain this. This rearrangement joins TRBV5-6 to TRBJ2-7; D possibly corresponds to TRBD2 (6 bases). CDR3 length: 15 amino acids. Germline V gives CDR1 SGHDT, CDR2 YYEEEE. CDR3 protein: CTSSQGTSPAYEQYF. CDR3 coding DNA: TGTACCAGCAGCCAAGGGACTTCACCCGCCTACGAGCAGTACTTC.

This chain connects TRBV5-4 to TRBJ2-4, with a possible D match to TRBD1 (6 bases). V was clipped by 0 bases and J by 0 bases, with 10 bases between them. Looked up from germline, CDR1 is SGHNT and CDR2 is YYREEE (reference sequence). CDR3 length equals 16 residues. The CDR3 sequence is CASSLDLGGAKNIQYF. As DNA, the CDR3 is TGTGCCAGCAGCTTGGATCTAGGGGGAGCCAAAAACATTCAGTACTTC.

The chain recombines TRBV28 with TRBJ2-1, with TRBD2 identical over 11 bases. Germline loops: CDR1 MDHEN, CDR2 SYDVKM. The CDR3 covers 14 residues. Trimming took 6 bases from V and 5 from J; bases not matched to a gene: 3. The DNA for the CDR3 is TGTGCCAGCAGATTAGCGGGAGGGAACAATGAGCAGTTCTTC. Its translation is CASRLAGGNNEQFF.

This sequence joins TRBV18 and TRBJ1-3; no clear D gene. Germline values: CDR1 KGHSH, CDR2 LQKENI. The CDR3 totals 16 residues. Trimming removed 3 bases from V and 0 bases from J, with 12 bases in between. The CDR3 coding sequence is TGTGCCAGCTCACCGCCGGGGAGCTACTCTGGAAACACCATATATTTT. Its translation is CASSPPGSYSGNTIYF. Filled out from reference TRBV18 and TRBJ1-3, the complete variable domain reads NAGVMQNPRHLVRRRGQEARLRCSPMKGHSHVYWYRQLPEEGLKFMVYLQKENIIDESGMPKERFSAEFPKEGPSILRIQQVVRGDSAAYFCASSPPGSYSGNTIYFGEGSWLTVV.

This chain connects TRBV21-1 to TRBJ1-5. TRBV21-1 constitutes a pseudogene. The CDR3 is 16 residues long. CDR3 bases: TGTGCCAGCAGCCCAAAAGGGAGCATAAGCAATCAGCCCCAGCATTTT. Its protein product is CASSPKGSISNQPQHF.

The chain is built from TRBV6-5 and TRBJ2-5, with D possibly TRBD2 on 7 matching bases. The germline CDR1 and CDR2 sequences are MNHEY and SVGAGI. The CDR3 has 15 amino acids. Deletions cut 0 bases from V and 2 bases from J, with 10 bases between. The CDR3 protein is CASSYSGGRQETQYF. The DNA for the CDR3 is TGTGCCAGCAGTTACTCGGGGGGGCGGCAAGAGACCCAGTACTTC.

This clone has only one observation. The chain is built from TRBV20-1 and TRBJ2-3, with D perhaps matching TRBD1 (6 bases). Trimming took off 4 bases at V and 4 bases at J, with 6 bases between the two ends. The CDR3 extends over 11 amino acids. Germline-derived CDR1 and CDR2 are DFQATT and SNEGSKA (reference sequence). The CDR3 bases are TGCAGTGCTACAGGGGCAGATACGCAGTATTTT. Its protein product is CSATGADTQYF.

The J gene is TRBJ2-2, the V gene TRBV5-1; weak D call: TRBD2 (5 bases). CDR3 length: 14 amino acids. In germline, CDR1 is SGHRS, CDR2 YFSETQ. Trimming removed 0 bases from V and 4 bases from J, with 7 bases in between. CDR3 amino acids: CASSLAGTTGELFF. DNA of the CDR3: TGCGCCAGCAGCTTGGCGGGAACCACCGGGGAGCTGTTTTTT.